One T cell receptor (beta chain) is described in this entry. The data are from a study of blood T cell repertoires in COVID-19. Study information: Donors in the United States, Italy and Spain gave samples during acute or convalescent COVID-19. Sample material is recorded as cDNA or gDNA derived from T cells, B-cell-depleted T cells, or PBMCs.

Data came from immunoSEQ multiplex PCR; TCRdb stores just in-frame clones and leaves some out. The sample has some 250,000 clones, over 65% seen once. The CDR3 is 12 residues long. The germline V gene encodes CDR1 LNHDA and CDR2 SQIVND (reference sequence). The V end lost 10 bases, the J end lost 4 bases, and 13 bases lay between the germline ends. The sample comprised peripheral blood. The chain has TRBV19 and TRBJ1-2; a weak D match, TRBD1 (6 bases). The origin of this receptor is a woman of 80 years or more with acute or convalescent COVID-19. CDR3 sequence reads: CATSGGPYGYTF. CDR3 DNA: TGTGCCACCTCTGGGGGCCCCTATGGCTACACCTTC.